This is a list of T cell receptor beta chains from one sample in a study of T cell repertoires in cytomegalovirus infection. TCRdb reanalysed the reads using MiXCR and keeps one entry per CDR3 protein. The sample has roughly 150,000 distinct CDR3 sequences; 23% are singletons. The source material was PBMCs. These receptors were obtained from a human donor in good health (CMV status not recorded). Some clones in this sample may be carry-over from other donors' samples. Each CDR3 is given with its conserved first and last residue. D genes are given only for firm matches. The size entry is marked missing in some rows and otherwise reads once, few, many or a size class.

V,size,J,D,DNA,CDR3
TRBV7-8,-,TRBJ2-4,-,TGTGCCAGCAGCTTAGCAAGTTTCAGCGGTACAAACATTCAGTACTTC,CASSLASFSGTNIQYF
TRBV7-2,few,TRBJ2-3,TRBD2,TGTGCCAGCAGCCTTGGGGGGGGGGTCGATACGCAGTATTTT,CASSLGGGVDTQYF
TRBV7-9,-,TRBJ2-1,TRBD1,TGTGCCAGCAGCTTTACCGGACAGGGCATGACCGATGAGCAGTTCTTC,CASSFTGQGMTDEQFF
TRBV7-6,many,TRBJ2-7,-,TGTGCCAGCAGCTTAAACTATTTGGCCGAGCAGTACTTC,CASSLNYLAEQYF
TRBV7-9,-,TRBJ2-5,TRBD2,TGTGCCAGCAGCTTAGAAGGACTAGCGATCGGAGAGACCCAGTACTTC,CASSLEGLAIGETQYF
TRBV5-5,many,TRBJ2-7,-,TGTGCCAGCAGCTTGGTCGGCAGGTCCTACGAGCAGTACTTC,CASSLVGRSYEQYF
TRBV28,-,TRBJ2-6,-,TGTGCCAGCAGTTTGAAAGGAACTGGGGCCAACGTCCTGACTTTC,CASSLKGTGANVLTF
TRBV28,-,TRBJ2-7,-,TGTGCCAGCAGTTTCCTCGACGGGTTAGGGTACGAGCAGTACTTC,CASSFLDGLGYEQYF
TRBV6-2/TRBV6-3,-,TRBJ2-1,-,TGTGCCAGCAACGACTACTACAATGAGCAGTTCTTC,CASNDYYNEQFF
TRBV24-1,-,TRBJ2-3,TRBD2,TGTGCCACCAGTGATAATAGCGGGGCCGATACGCAGTATTTT,CATSDNSGADTQYF
TRBV28,many,TRBJ2-6,-,TGTGCCAGCAGTTTATACAGGCGCTCTGGGGCCAACGTCCTGACTTTC,CASSLYRRSGANVLTF
TRBV6-1,-,TRBJ1-2,TRBD1,TGTGCCAGCCAAACAGGGGGCCACTATGGCTACACCTTC,CASQTGGHYGYTF
TRBV6-1,few,TRBJ2-7,-,TGTGCCAGCAGTGAATGGGGCCACGAGCAGTACTTC,CASSEWGHEQYF
TRBV4-3,-,TRBJ2-2,-,TGCGCCAGCAGCCAAGGTTGGGGCATCGGGGAGCTGTTTTTT,CASSQGWGIGELFF
TRBV12-3/TRBV12-4,many,TRBJ1-1,-,TGTGCCAGCAGAAGAGCGATCAGTAACACTGAAGCTTTCTTT,CASRRAISNTEAFF
TRBV11-2,few,TRBJ2-1,-,TGTGCCAGCAGCTTAGACAGGACCCGCTCCTACAATGAGCAGTTCTTC,CASSLDRTRSYNEQFF
TRBV7-9,-,TRBJ1-5,-,TGTGCCAGCAGCCCGGGGGGGGACTATCAGCCCCAGCATTTT,CASSPGGDYQPQHF
TRBV12-3/TRBV12-4,-,TRBJ1-2,TRBD1,TGTGCCAGCAGTTTAGCGGGGGACAGGCCTAACTATGGCTACACCTTC,CASSLAGDRPNYGYTF
TRBV28,many,TRBJ2-5,-,TGTGCCAGCAGTTTAGGGGCCGCGTACCAAGAGACCCAGTACTTC,CASSLGAAYQETQYF
TRBV20-1,few,TRBJ2-1,-,TGCAGTGCTAGAATCTCGCCAGGATCGAATCACAATGAGCAGTTCTTC,CSARISPGSNHNEQFF
TRBV7-9,few,TRBJ2-5,TRBD1,TGTGCCAGCAGCTCGGGACAGTACCAAGAGACCCAGTACTTC,CASSSGQYQETQYF
TRBV28,few,TRBJ2-7,-,TGTGCCAGCAACCGGCGGGGGCCCTCCTACGAGCAGTACTTC,CASNRRGPSYEQYF
TRBV5-1,few,TRBJ1-1,-,TGCGCCAGCAGCTTTGAGTACCGGAACACTGAAGCTTTCTTT,CASSFEYRNTEAFF
TRBV28,many,TRBJ2-1,TRBD2,TGTGCCAGCAGTAGCATAGCGGGAGGCGTAGATGAGCAGTTCTTC,CASSSIAGGVDEQFF
TRBV4-3,-,TRBJ1-2,-,TGCGCCAGCAGCCAAGATTTTGGACGGCCCGCGGAGGGCTACACCTTC,CASSQDFGRPAEGYTF
TRBV6-5,many,TRBJ1-1,TRBD1,TGTGCCAGCAGACAGGGGGCGGTGAACACTGAAGCTTTCTTT,CASRQGAVNTEAFF
TRBV12-3/TRBV12-4,few,TRBJ1-5,-,TGTGCCAGCAGTTTATTGGGGGGTCGCCAGCATTTT,CASSLLGGRQHF
TRBV27,many,TRBJ2-1,TRBD2,TGTGCCAGCAGTTTGCGACTAGCTAGCTATGAGCAGTTCTTC,CASSLRLASYEQFF
TRBV12-3/TRBV12-4,few,TRBJ2-7,-,TGTGCCAGCAGTTTATCGTTAATTCACTACGAGCAGTACTTC,CASSLSLIHYEQYF
TRBV9,-,TRBJ2-7,TRBD1,TGTGCCAGCAGCGTAGAAGGGGGCGAATCCTACGAGCAGTACTTC,CASSVEGGESYEQYF
TRBV20-1,-,TRBJ1-6,TRBD1,TGCAGTGCTAAAGGGACAGGCGAGGGGAATTCACCCCTCCACTTT,CSAKGTGEGNSPLHF
TRBV28,few,TRBJ2-1,TRBD2,TGTGCCAGCAGTTTTAGGACTAGCGGGGGTCATAATGAGCAGTTCTTC,CASSFRTSGGHNEQFF
TRBV25-1,few,TRBJ1-3,-,TGTGCCAGCAGTGAAGAGCGCTCTGGAAACACCATATATTTT,CASSEERSGNTIYF
TRBV27,-,TRBJ1-5,-,TGTGCCAGCAGTTTCATCGGGAGTTATAGCAATCAGCCCCAGCATTTT,CASSFIGSYSNQPQHF
TRBV19,few,TRBJ1-1,-,TGTGCCAGTACCTCCGGGGGTCGGACCACTGAAGCTTTCTTT,CASTSGGRTTEAFF
TRBV7-9,few,TRBJ1-1,TRBD1,TGTGCCAGCAGCCCCCGGGACAGCGTAACTGAAGCTTTCTTT,CASSPRDSVTEAFF
TRBV5-3,few,TRBJ2-7,TRBD2,TGTGCCAGCAGCTTAACTAGCGAATCCCACGAGCAGTACTTC,CASSLTSESHEQYF
TRBV6-5,-,TRBJ2-3,-,TGTGCCAGCAGCCACCCTCAAGATACGCAGTATTTT,CASSHPQDTQYF
TRBV27,-,TRBJ1-2,-,TGTGCCAGCAGTGACGGCTACTATGGCTACACCTTC,CASSDGYYGYTF
TRBV7-6,many,TRBJ1-5,-,TGTGCCAGCAGCCCGGGCCTCTACCAGCCCCAGCATTTT,CASSPGLYQPQHF
TRBV7-2,medium-sized,TRBJ2-5,-,TGTGCCAGCAGCTCATTTAGGGGTTATTCGGAGACCCAGTACTTC,CASSSFRGYSETQYF
TRBV10-2,few,TRBJ1-6,-,TGCGCCAGCAATACCAGGGGAATGAATTCACCCCTCCACTTT,CASNTRGMNSPLHF
TRBV12-3/TRBV12-4,many,TRBJ2-1,-,TGTGCCAGCAGCCCGGAGTCCTACAATGAGCAGTTCTTC,CASSPESYNEQFF
TRBV7-6,many,TRBJ2-3,TRBD2,TGTGCCAGCAGCTTTAGCGGGAGGGCAGATACGCAGTATTTT,CASSFSGRADTQYF
TRBV20-1,-,TRBJ1-5,-,TGCAGTGCTATGGGGGTGACTAGCAATCAGCCCCAGCATTTT,CSAMGVTSNQPQHF
TRBV5-1,-,TRBJ2-3,TRBD2,TGCGCCAGCAGCTCGGGACTAGCGGGGTACCTTACGCAGTATTTT,CASSSGLAGYLTQYF
TRBV30,-,TRBJ2-2,-,TGTGCCTGGAGGGATCGGCCCGGGGAGCTGTTTTTT,CAWRDRPGELFF
TRBV20-1,-,TRBJ2-3,TRBD2,TGCAGTGCAGAGCTAGCGGGGCCCACAGATACGCAGTATTTT,CSAELAGPTDTQYF
TRBV30,few,TRBJ2-1,-,TGTGCCTGGAGTGTAAATCTCTACAATGAGCAGTTCTTC,CAWSVNLYNEQFF
TRBV7-3,many,TRBJ2-2,TRBD1,TGTGCCAGCAGTCTAGGACAGGGAAGAGGCGGGGAGCTGTTTTTT,CASSLGQGRGGELFF
TRBV19,-,TRBJ2-6,-,TGTGCCAGTAGTACCACAGGGCACGGGGCCAACGTCCTGACTTTC,CASSTTGHGANVLTF
TRBV6-1,-,TRBJ1-1,-,TGTGCCAGCAGTGAAGGCGGCAGTGAAGCTTTCTTT,CASSEGGSEAFF
TRBV10-3,-,TRBJ2-2,TRBD2,TGTGCCATCAGTGATCCCGGGAGGATAACCGGGGAGCTGTTTTTT,CAISDPGRITGELFF
TRBV12-3/TRBV12-4,-,TRBJ2-5,-,TGTGCCAGCAGTTTCTTGGCTAGAATAGGCCAAGAGACCCAGTACTTC,CASSFLARIGQETQYF
TRBV5-1,-,TRBJ2-7,TRBD1,TGCGCCAGCAGCGTGAGAGAGGGGGCTGAGCAGTACTTC,CASSVREGAEQYF
TRBV6-5,few,TRBJ1-4,-,TGTGCCAGCAGACGAGTGACAAATGAAAAACTGTTTTTT,CASRRVTNEKLFF
TRBV19,-,TRBJ2-1,-,TGTGCCAGTAGCGACACTAGGGCTAATGAGCAGTTCTTC,CASSDTRANEQFF
TRBV28,-,TRBJ1-1,-,TGTGCCAGCAGTTTACGTTCCACCATGAACACTGAAGCTTTCTTT,CASSLRSTMNTEAFF